The clone carrying this T cell receptor (beta chain) has just a few counts. What it binds is not known. This sample is part of a study of T-cell memory formation after mild COVID-19. MiXCR, run by TCRdb on the 5' RACE reads, gives a single entry per CDR3 protein. This sample has roughly 410,000 distinct CDR3 sequences, with 24% found just once. Trimming took 2 bases from V and 2 from J, leaving 11 bases between them. This CDR3 contains 14 residues. The germline CDR1 and CDR2 sequences are SQVTM and ANQGSEA. Whole-study findings and limits: Second-wave clones that peaked on day 37 lacked confirmed SARS-CoV-2 specificity.

The sample comprised PBMCs or a T cell subset sorted from them (not recorded which). The sequence was collected from an adult woman who had mild COVID-19 (a few samples of this study predate the infection). Cell type and time point are not known. The chain couples TRBV29-1 to TRBJ2-3, with D possibly TRBD2 on 6 matching bases. The CDR3 here is CSVESWTNTDTQYF. The DNA of the CDR3 is TGCAGCGTTGAATCCTGGACTAACACAGATACGCAGTATTTT.